Listed below are T cell receptor beta chains from one sample, sequenced in a study of T cell responses to AZD1222 COVID-19 vaccine. Generated by immunoSEQ multiplex PCR, the TCRdb table keeps only in-frame clones and is missing some. Among approximately 68,000 clones listed, 88% were seen once. Sequenced material: peripheral blood, taken 28 days after the second dose of the MenACWY control vaccine. The source of these receptors is an adult who received the MenACWY meningococcal vaccine as a control. Both conserved end residues are part of each CDR3. The D gene is left open where the match is weak. Clone size appears in some rows only: once, few, many, or a class for an expanded clone.

TGTGCCAGCAGCCTCCACCCGGGGGGCAACACTGAAGCTTTCTTT CASSLHPGGNTEAFF . TRBJ1-1 . TRBV11-2
TGTGCCAGCACCTCAGGGGGCGCTGGGGCCAACGTCCTGACTTTC CASTSGGAGANVLTF . TRBJ2-6 TRBD1 TRBV6-5
TGTGCCAGTAGTATGCGAGCAGCCACCTACGAGCAGTACTTC CASSMRAATYEQYF . TRBJ2-7 . TRBV19
TGTGCCAGCAGCCTTATCGCGGGTGGGGAAAAACTGTTTTTT CASSLIAGGEKLFF . TRBJ1-4 . TRBV7-2
TGTGCCAGCAGGCCCCCAGGGGACCGGGGTGGGCAGTACTTC CASRPPGDRGGQYF . TRBJ2-7 . TRBV27
TGTGCCAGCAGAGTTGGACAGAGCACTGAAGCTTTCTTT CASRVGQSTEAFF . TRBJ1-1 . TRBV12-3/TRBV12-4
TGTGCCAGCAGCTTATGGGGACTAGCAGGAGATACGCAGTATTTT CASSLWGLAGDTQYF few TRBJ2-3 TRBD2 TRBV7-2
TGCGCCAGCAGCCAAGATGGGCTAGCGGATTCCAATGAGCAGTTCTTC CASSQDGLADSNEQFF . TRBJ2-1 TRBD2 TRBV4-1
TGTGCCAGCAGCCCCTCCAGGAGGGAGACCCAGTACTTC CASSPSRRETQYF . TRBJ2-5 . TRBV6-2/TRBV6-3
TGTGCCAGCAGCGTAAGACAAGGTTTAGGAGGGGAGCTGTTTTTT CASSVRQGLGGELFF . TRBJ2-2 . TRBV9
TGTGCCAGCAGACAGATATCCTACGAGCAGTACTTC CASRQISYEQYF . TRBJ2-7 . TRBV2
TGTGCCAGTAGTATTGGACAGGGGGCTCATAATTCACCCCTCCACTTT CASSIGQGAHNSPLHF . TRBJ1-6 TRBD1 TRBV19